This T cell receptor (beta chain) is from a study of T cell repertoires in cytomegalovirus infection. The overall study: Epitope selection comprised recently identified HLA-C-restricted CMV epitopes and well-studied HLA-B-restricted CMV epitopes. In public TCR beta signatures, there were indications of both CMV infection and matching HLA type.

Findings and caveats of the study: HLA-C-restricted CMV-specific TCR beta clonotypes were dominant in the ex vivo response. Identification of carriers of CMV plus the relevant HLA was achieved through cumulative public TCR beta family frequency.

On this clonotype itself: The target antigen is unknown.

The CDR3 is 12 residues long. The V segment lost 8 bases and the J segment 4 bases; nucleotides outside the gene matches: 2. CDR1 and CDR2 from the germline V gene are SEHNR and FQNEAQ (reference sequence). TCRdb reanalysed the reads using MiXCR and keeps one entry per CDR3 protein. This sample carries around 570,000 distinct CDR3 sequences, around two fifths of them seen once, and the ten largest clones take around 48%. The sample here was cultured PBMCs, taken from culture after CMV antigen stimulation. J is TRBJ2-3 and V is TRBV7-9; 8 bases align to TRBD1. The receptor's source is a human donor in good health (CMV status not recorded). Some clones in this sample may be carry-over from other donors' samples. CDR3 DNA: TGTGCCAGCGGACAGGGAGCAGATACGCAGTATTTT. Protein product: CASGQGADTQYF.